A single sample gave rise to the 17 T cell receptor beta chains below, sequenced in a study of blood T cells in healthy people across ages (dated by TCRdb to about 2015). Libraries were constructed by 5' RACE. The sample was run on an Illumina HiSeq 2500. A second PCR of about 6 to 11 cycles was run with a J-beta primer mix and a sample-barcoded 5' primer. In TCRdb, the public reads were trimmed at Q25 with fastp and aligned with MiXCR, with productive beta chains retained. When rows share a CDR3 protein, they turn into one entry using the most common DNA and genes. The sample table records about 810,000 distinct CDR3 sequences; 36% of these occur just once. The ten largest make up over 10% of the sample. Sequencing used blood. The receptors here all came from a man between 18 and 35 years old in good health.

J is TRBJ2-5 and V is TRBV7-2, with 7 nucleotides matching TRBD2. V dropped 4 bases and J dropped 1; count of bases not matched to a gene: 3. CDR3 size: 14 residues. The germline V gene encodes CDR1 SGHTA and CDR2 FQGNSA. DNA of the CDR3: TGTGCCAGCAGCTCGCAGCGGGGCCAAGAGACCCAGTACTTC. It codes for CASSSQRGQETQYF.

This clonotype has ten or more counts. CDR3 sequence: CASSLRWGFPDTQYF. DNA for the CDR3: TGTGCCAGCAGCCTGCGGTGGGGCTTCCCAGATACGCAGTATTTT. The chain couples TRBV12-3 or TRBV12-4 to TRBJ2-3; tentative D call: TRBD1 (5 bases). The CDR3 loop spans 15 amino acids. V dropped 6 bases and J dropped 4 bases, with 17 bases sitting between them.

A note on this clonotype: The junction does not match germline at one end; this may be a read error. This chain uses TRBV5-1 with TRBJ2-5; 9 nucleotides match TRBD1. The CDR3 totals 18 residues. Germline assignment: CDR1 SGHRS and CDR2 YFSETQ. In DNA, the CDR3 is TGCGCCGGCAGCTTGGAAAGGACAGGGGTCCTATTGCAAGAGACCCAGTACTTC. Its protein product is CAGSLERTGVLLQETQYF.

The table lists this clonotype with many counts. CDR3 sequence (DNA): TGTGCCAGCAGCTTAATGAGCGGGACAGGAGCCTACGAGCAGTACTTC. Residues: CASSLMSGTGAYEQYF. This rearrangement joins TRBV7-6 to TRBJ2-7, with D maybe TRBD1 (8 bases). Trimming shortened V by 2 bases and J by 2 bases, and 16 bases separated the two germline ends. CDR1 and CDR2 from the germline V gene are SGHVS and FNYEAQ. The CDR3 is made up of 16 amino acids.

The rearrangement uses TRBV7-2 and TRBJ2-1, with 13 bases aligning to TRBD2. The CDR3 runs to 17 residues. Germline V gives CDR1 SGHTA, CDR2 FQGNSA. Germline trimming cut 0 bases from V and 10 bases from J; bases unmatched to any gene: 9. As DNA, the CDR3 is TGTGCCAGCAGCTTAGCGTGGGGGACTAGCGGGGCCGGGGAGCAGTTCTTC. Translated: CASSLAWGTSGAGEQFF.

This clonotype has a handful of counts. The V call is TRBV20-1, the J call TRBJ2-1; D unresolved. The germline V gene has CDR1 DFQATT and CDR2 SNEGSKA (reference sequence). The CDR3 contains 14 residues. V was clipped by 4 bases and J by 4 bases, with 14 bases between them. The CDR3 loop is CSAKAPFGYNEQFF. In nucleotides, the CDR3 is TGCAGTGCTAAGGCCCCCTTCGGATACAATGAGCAGTTCTTC.

This clonotype appeared a few times. The chain carries TRBV7-3 and TRBJ2-3; tentative D call: TRBD2 (7 bases). Germline V gene data show CDR1 as SGHTA and CDR2 as FQGTGA. The CDR3 is made up of 14 amino acids. Trimming stripped 5 bases from V and 4 bases from J, with 13 bases between. The CDR3 region is CASSGGALADTQYF. For the CDR3, the DNA is TGTGCCAGCAGCGGGGGGGCCCTTGCAGATACGCAGTATTTT.

This clonotype was seen a few times. The chain combines TRBV7-2 with TRBJ2-7; the match to TRBD2 covers 11 bases. CDR1 and CDR2 from the germline V gene are SGHTA and FQGNSA. Losses at the gene ends were 5 bases for V and 6 bases for J; bases not matched to a gene: 9. This CDR3 is built from 15 residues. The CDR3 bases are TGTGCCAGCAGCACCTTAGCGGGAGGGCCGAGCGAGCAGTACTTC. This encodes CASSTLAGGPSEQYF.

This rearrangement joins TRBV12-3 or TRBV12-4 to TRBJ1-1; 9 bases agree with TRBD1. The CDR3 contains 14 residues. The ends lost 6 bases at V and 1 base at J; junction bases unmatched: 3. The CDR3: CASRRTGENTEAFF. Here the CDR3 DNA reads TGTGCCAGCAGACGGACAGGGGAGAACACTGAAGCTTTCTTT.

At least ten counts were recorded for this clonotype. The chain employs TRBV29-1 and TRBJ1-1; a weak D match, TRBD1 (6 bases). CDR3 length: 11 amino acids. V was trimmed by 7 bases and J by 6 bases, leaving 12 bases between them. Germline CDR1 is SQVTM and CDR2 is ANQGSEA. The CDR3 loop reads CSANRDAEAFF. For the CDR3, the DNA is TGCAGCGCCAACAGGGACGCTGAAGCTTTCTTT. The full variable domain, rest sourced from reference TRBV29-1 and TRBJ1-1, is SAVISQKPSRDICQRGTSLTIQCQVDSQVTMMFWYRQQPGQSLTLIATANQGSEATYESGFVIDKFPISRPNLTFSTLTVSNMSPEDSSIYLCSANRDAEAFFGQGTRLTVV.

The chain employs TRBV5-1 and TRBJ2-5; TRBD2 agrees at 8 bases. The CDR3 is 16 residues long. Germline CDR1 SGHRS, CDR2 YFSETQ. V lost 4 bases and J lost 2; bases outside the gene matches: 10. CDR3: CASSNGGLAGQETQYF. CDR3 bases: TGCGCCAGCAGCAATGGGGGTTTAGCGGGACAAGAGACCCAGTACTTC. Full variable domain (rest looked up from reference TRBV5-1 and TRBJ2-5): KAGVTQTPRYLIKTRGQQVTLSCSPISGHRSVSWYQQTPGQGLQFLFEYFSETQRNKGNFPGRFSGRQFSNSRSEMNVSTLELGDSALYLCASSNGGLAGQETQYFGPGTRLLVL.

Only a few counts were recorded for this clonotype. This clone may be a read error of a much larger clone one base away. The chain combines TRBV12-3 or TRBV12-4 with TRBJ2-7, with D possibly matching TRBD2 (5 bases). The CDR3 runs to 13 residues. The CDR3 is CASSVAHGYEQYF. The CDR3 DNA reads TGTGCCAGCAGTGTAGCGCACGGCTACGAGCAGTACTTC.

This clonotype was seen many times. CDR3 region: CASRQLAGGLLETQYF. CDR3 sequence (DNA): TGTGCCAGCAGACAGCTAGCGGGGGGGCTCTTGGAGACCCAGTACTTC. V gene TRBV12-3 or TRBV12-4 combines with J gene TRBJ2-5, with TRBD2 identical over 12 bases. Losses at the gene ends were 6 bases for V and 5 bases for J; bases not matched to a gene: 10. The CDR3 has 16 residues.

This clonotype occurred many times. The chain recombines TRBV12-3 or TRBV12-4 with TRBJ1-5; 8 nucleotides line up with TRBD1. This CDR3 has 17 residues. V lost 5 bases to trimming and J lost 6 bases; unmatched junction nucleotides: 15. In nucleotides, the CDR3 is TGTGCCAGCAGTCTTCCATCAGGGGGCCTCGCCCCTCAGCCCCAGCATTTT. It yields the protein CASSLPSGGLAPQPQHF.

The rearrangement joins TRBV7-2 to TRBJ2-4; 10 positions agree with TRBD1. TRBJ2-7 explains the end of the DNA better; the J call may be wrong. Looked up from germline, CDR1 is SGHTA and CDR2 is FQGNSA. The CDR3 spans 15 residues. CDR3 bases: TGTGCCAGCAGCAGCAGGACAGGGGGAAACTACGAGCAGTACTTC. Protein: CASSSRTGGNYEQYF.

The chain combines TRBV30 with TRBJ2-1, with unresolved D. The length of the CDR3 is 13 residues. V lost 0 bases and J lost 6, with 9 bases in between. Germline V CDR1 and CDR2: GTSNPN, SVGIG (reference sequence). The chain's CDR3 is CAWSVLSGNEQFF. The CDR3 nucleotides read TGTGCCTGGAGTGTACTCTCGGGCAATGAGCAGTTCTTC.

At least ten counts were recorded for this clonotype. This chain joins TRBV12-3 or TRBV12-4 and TRBJ2-7, with D perhaps TRBD1 or TRBD2 (5 bases each). The CDR3 contains 15 residues. V shed 7 bases and J shed 1 base, with 17 bases lying between them. The CDR3 region is CASTQGRGPSYEQYF. The CDR3 nucleotides are TGTGCCAGCACCCAGGGTAGGGGACCTTCCTACGAGCAGTACTTC.